Listed below are T cell receptor beta chains from one sample, sequenced in a study of regulatory T cells in long-lasting Graves disease. TCRdb fed the multiplex PCR reads into MiXCR, producing one record per CDR3 protein. This sample has 500,000 to 700,000 distinct CDR3 sequences, with around 17% found just once. This sample also appeared in a second study, on T cells in Graves' hyperthyroidism and ophthalmopathy.

The sequenced sample was peripheral blood mononuclear cells (PBMCs), obtained at new diagnosis, from a patient treated with antithyroid drugs. These receptors came from a woman in her twenties or thirties with Graves disease. Both conserved end residues are part of each CDR3. The D gene is left open where the match is weak.

V gene: TRBV24-1
J gene: TRBJ2-3
D gene: .
CDR3 protein: CATNQWDADTQYF

V gene: TRBV15
J gene: TRBJ2-3
D gene: TRBD2
CDR3 protein: CATSRTGGVDTQYF

V gene: TRBV2
J gene: TRBJ1-1
D gene: .
CDR3 protein: CASGRSGIMNTEAFF

V gene: TRBV2
J gene: TRBJ1-1
D gene: TRBD1
CDR3 protein: CASGYRGNTEAFF

V gene: TRBV6-5
J gene: TRBJ1-5
D gene: .
CDR3 protein: CASSYGPWHQPQHF

V gene: TRBV11-1
J gene: TRBJ2-1
D gene: .
CDR3 protein: CASSSQINEQFF

V gene: TRBV27
J gene: TRBJ2-4
D gene: .
CDR3 protein: CASSPGGRAKNIQYF

V gene: TRBV9
J gene: TRBJ2-2
D gene: .
CDR3 protein: CASSVGLNTGELFF

V gene: TRBV19
J gene: TRBJ2-7
D gene: TRBD1
CDR3 protein: CASSLDGQAPTYEQYF

V gene: TRBV9
J gene: TRBJ2-7
D gene: .
CDR3 protein: CARSPGAYEQYF

V gene: TRBV6-1
J gene: TRBJ1-2
D gene: .
CDR3 protein: CASSTGLYGYTF

V gene: TRBV18
J gene: TRBJ2-2
D gene: TRBD2
CDR3 protein: CASSPLGLAGGRIAGELFF

V gene: TRBV30
J gene: TRBJ2-3
D gene: .
CDR3 protein: CAWKTGPTQYF

V gene: TRBV5-1
J gene: TRBJ2-2
D gene: TRBD1
CDR3 protein: CASTRDRAGGELFF

V gene: TRBV30
J gene: TRBJ1-2
D gene: .
CDR3 protein: CAWRSGAGGYTF

V gene: TRBV5-1
J gene: TRBJ2-7
D gene: .
CDR3 protein: CASSPSSVREQYF

V gene: TRBV19
J gene: TRBJ1-5
D gene: .
CDR3 protein: CASRSRRVDQPQHF

V gene: TRBV28
J gene: TRBJ1-5
D gene: .
CDR3 protein: CASSSPGASNQPQHF

V gene: TRBV7-9
J gene: TRBJ1-5
D gene: TRBD1
CDR3 protein: CASSPERQGIQPQHF

V gene: TRBV5-1
J gene: TRBJ2-2
D gene: TRBD2
CDR3 protein: CASSLTSGVPSNTGELFF

V gene: TRBV25-1
J gene: TRBJ2-3
D gene: .
CDR3 protein: CASSENSVYRTDTQYF

V gene: TRBV5-1
J gene: TRBJ1-1
D gene: .
CDR3 protein: CASSSREGDTEAFF

V gene: TRBV18
J gene: TRBJ2-3
D gene: TRBD2
CDR3 protein: CASRRLAESTDTQYF

V gene: TRBV5-1
J gene: TRBJ2-3
D gene: .
CDR3 protein: CASSLRASSQSADTQYF

V gene: TRBV7-9
J gene: TRBJ2-7
D gene: TRBD2
CDR3 protein: CASSPGIAGDYEQYF

V gene: TRBV30
J gene: TRBJ1-1
D gene: TRBD1
CDR3 protein: CAWRPLSDRMNTEAFF

V gene: TRBV6-1
J gene: TRBJ2-2
D gene: .
CDR3 protein: CASSLNGPANTGELFF

V gene: TRBV12-5
J gene: TRBJ2-3
D gene: .
CDR3 protein: CASGVAYSSSTDTQYF

V gene: TRBV12-3/TRBV12-4
J gene: TRBJ1-1
D gene: .
CDR3 protein: CASSFSGELTEAFF

V gene: TRBV10-2
J gene: TRBJ2-2
D gene: .
CDR3 protein: CASSEASTGELFF

V gene: TRBV24-1
J gene: TRBJ2-7
D gene: TRBD1
CDR3 protein: CATSRTGYEQYF

V gene: TRBV12-5
J gene: TRBJ2-3
D gene: .
CDR3 protein: CASGSRAGGADTQYF

V gene: TRBV2
J gene: TRBJ1-4
D gene: .
CDR3 protein: CASSTLGGEKLFF

V gene: TRBV29-1
J gene: TRBJ2-7
D gene: TRBD1
CDR3 protein: CSVVRGPWQYF

V gene: TRBV7-9
J gene: TRBJ1-1
D gene: .
CDR3 protein: CASSFSTATEAFF

V gene: TRBV4-1
J gene: TRBJ2-1
D gene: TRBD1
CDR3 protein: CASSQFGNVRTGGNEQFF

V gene: TRBV9
J gene: TRBJ2-2
D gene: .
CDR3 protein: CASSVESRAPGELFF

V gene: TRBV18
J gene: TRBJ2-4
D gene: .
CDR3 protein: CASSRAAGTKNIQYF

V gene: TRBV18
J gene: TRBJ1-1
D gene: .
CDR3 protein: CASSPPSQGMNTEAFF

V gene: TRBV28
J gene: TRBJ2-3
D gene: TRBD2
CDR3 protein: CASSLLAATDTQYF

V gene: TRBV3-1
J gene: TRBJ2-7
D gene: .
CDR3 protein: CASSQESLGSYEQYF